The present entry profiles one T cell receptor beta chain with its context. Which antigen it targets is not known. No base qualities exist here, and no much larger clone lies one base off it. The sample comes from a study of blood T cell repertoires in COVID-19 (dated by TCRdb to the early 2020s). Study-level background: Collaborator samples came from the United States, Italy and Spain and covered acute and convalescent phases of COVID-19. The dataset comprised deeply sampled blood TCRbeta repertoires from subjects exposed to, actively infected with, or recovered from COVID-19. The repertoires were released in a freely available public database meant as a resource for research on the immune response to SARS-CoV-2. Where available, HLA class I and class II types were taken from metadata supplied by the sample provider and were not determined by assay-based typing. The samples were drawn from the first 160 participants of the ongoing ImmuneRACE study and from over 950 subjects provided by 6 global collaborators. The prospective study material was composed of cDNA or gDNA derived from T cells, B-cell-depleted T cells, or PBMCs. Sample metadata almost always included a de-identified subject ID, COVID-19 status, age in years and sex.

The CDR3 contains 16 residues, cysteine and phenylalanine counted. Left in the record is the CDR3 DNA by itself, 48 bases read in frame from the first base. Trimming leaves V shorter by 3 bases and J shorter by 6 bases, with the junction holding 9 bases beyond the gene matches. CDR1 and CDR2 (MDHEN, SYDVKM) derive from the germline V gene. The paper as a whole reports these results and caveats: How much clinical and demographic metadata was included differed by source and by participant, and the metadata was provided uncurated.

Participants in the prospective study were aged about 18 to 100 years, lived in under 30 United States geographic areas, and enrolled through a virtual design. To assign participants to cohorts, the prospective study relied on clinical history that participants themselves reported in a screening survey and a study questionnaire. ImmuneRACE Cohort 3 recovered participants were defined by two consecutive negative NP/OP PCR tests, healthcare professional clearance, or symptom resolution. In the prospective study, mobile phlebotomists collected whole blood, serum and a nasopharyngeal or oropharyngeal swab from each participant. Prospective study participants could optionally give additional blood draws and questionnaires over an approximately two-month period. Before DNA extraction, prospective study blood samples were shipped either frozen or at room temperature. The immunoSEQ Assay, a bias-controlled multiplex PCR, was used to amplify TCRbeta CDR3 regions from genomic DNA. In the source study's methods: The number of nucleated cells in each sample was estimated from the amplification of reference gene primers within the assay. To quantify the absolute abundance of each unique TCRbeta CDR3 rearrangement, sequence reads were collapsed and filtered. For each sample, productive Simpson clonality was calculated as the square root of Simpson's diversity index across productive rearrangements. TCRdb provides this immuneACCESS table in a form limited to in-frame rearrangements. Some clones are lacking; in checked studies, under half of them reflect an unresolved V gene, and why the rest are absent is not known. V and J calls and clone size are copied from that table; D and trimming were computed from the DNA. The sample has fewer than 350,000 clones on record, approximately 86% of them singletons. The ten largest clones capture 1% of the sample.

Material: PBMCs or T cells enriched from blood (not recorded which). This TCR was recovered from a young woman who had recovered from COVID-19. The rearrangement combines TRBV28 with TRBJ1-5; 9 central nucleotides agree with TRBD1. The encoded CDR3 is CASSFQIGQGSQPQHF. The nucleotides read TGTGCCAGCAGTTTCCAAATCGGACAGGGGTCTCAGCCCCAGCATTTT. With all but the CDR3 taken from the reference TRBV28 and TRBJ1-5 genes, the full variable domain is: DVKVTQSSRYLVKRTGEKVFLECVQDMDHENMFWYRQDPGLGLRLIYFSYDVKMKEKGDIPEGYSVSREKKERFSLILESASTNQTSMYLCASSFQIGQGSQPQHFGDGTRLSIL.